The 20 T cell receptor beta chains below were found in one sample sequenced in a study of T cells in women clearing cervical HPV infection. Here immunoSEQ multiplex PCR was the method, and the copy in TCRdb shows in-frame clones only, minus some. The table lists 30,000 to 45,000 clones, with roughly 6% in the top ten. Sequencing was carried out using blood buffy coat. These receptor sequences come from a woman between 18 and 70 years old with a cervical HPV16 infection that either progressed to CIN3+ or cleared (not recorded which).

As regards this clone: Read coverage stops 3 residues before the CDR3 terminus; the germline J gene supplies the remainder. The J gene is TRBJ2-7, the V gene TRBV20-1, with TRBD2 matching over 9 bases. Looked up from germline, CDR1 is DFQATT and CDR2 is SNEGSKA (reference sequence). V shed 4 bases and J 2 bases; nucleotides not matched to a gene: 9. The CDR3 totals 15 residues. The DNA read from the CDR3 is TGCAGTGCTACCCCGGGACTAGCTTCGACCTACGAG. Encoded protein: CSATPGLASTYE. The CDR3 reads in full as CSATPGLASTYEQYF.

Comments on this clone: Read coverage stops 3 residues before the CDR3 terminus; the germline J gene supplies the remainder. The chain recombines TRBV6-1 with TRBJ2-5; TRBD1 might be the D (6 bases). The CDR3 contains 15 residues. Per germline, CDR1 MNHNS and CDR2 SASEGT. V lost 2 bases, J lost 5 bases, and 15 bases lay in between. CDR3 region: CASSETHRVRETQYF. The sequenced CDR3 bases are TGTGCCAGCAGTGAAACCCACAGGGTACGCGAGACC.

As regards this clone: The CDR3 extends 3 residues past the end of the read, so its final part is completed from the germline J gene. The genes are TRBV20-1 and TRBJ1-6; 7 nucleotides line up with TRBD1. The J segment lost 10 bases and the V segment lost 5 bases, leaving 5 bases of the junction unmatched. CDR1 and CDR2 (germline): DFQATT, SNEGSKA (reference sequence). The length of the CDR3 is 12 residues. CDR3 DNA (partial): TGCAGTGCTCCCAGGGGGGACTCACCC. Protein product: CSAPRGDSP. The entire CDR3 sequence reads CSAPRGDSPLHF.

Details on this clone: Read data end 3 residues before the CDR3 end; the end is taken from the germline J gene. The chain links TRBV7-9 to TRBJ2-7, with 9 bases matching TRBD1. This CDR3 is built from 14 residues. V was pared by 1 base and J by 2 bases, with 0 bases of the junction left unmatched. Germline loops: CDR1 SEHNR, CDR2 FQNEAQ (reference sequence). The CDR3 DNA, read in part, is TGTGCCAGCAGCTTAGGGACAGGGGCCTACGAG. It specifies CASSLGTGAYE. The CDR3 in full is CASSLGTGAYEQYF.

As for this clone: From the germline J gene comes the end of the CDR3, since the read stops 3 residues before it. This rearrangement joins TRBV11-3 to TRBJ2-2, with no clear D. This CDR3 has 13 residues. Germline CDR1 is SGHNT and CDR2 is YENEEA. Trimming left V 8 bases short and J 3 bases short, with 10 bases between. Incomplete CDR3 DNA: TGTGCCAGCGGAAATCAGGACACCGGGGAG. It translates to CASGNQDTGE. The entire CDR3 sequence reads CASGNQDTGELFF.

On this clone: The observed sequence ends 3 residues before the CDR3 terminus, with the missing tail filled in from the germline J gene. This chain joins TRBV20-1 and TRBJ1-2; TRBD1 agrees at 8 bases. From germline, CDR1 is DFQATT and CDR2 SNEGSKA (reference sequence). The CDR3 has 13 amino acids. After removal of 6 bases from V and 6 bases from J, the junction contained 9 bases not matched to a gene. The CDR3 region is CSASDRGINGYTF. Partial CDR3 DNA: TGCAGTGCCTCAGACAGGGGAATAAATGGC.

Of note for this clone: The read ends 3 residues shy of where the CDR3 ends; the end is completed using the germline J gene. The chain carries TRBV5-1 and TRBJ2-7, with 8 bases lining up with TRBD1. The CDR3 has 16 residues. Germline CDR1 and CDR2: SGHRS and YFSETQ. J gave up 0 bases and V 2 bases, and 7 bases lay outside the gene matches. CDR3 DNA (partial): TGCGCCAGCAGCTTCACCGGACAGGGAAGCTCCTACGAG. This encodes CASSFTGQGSSYE. The complete CDR3 sequence is CASSFTGQGSSYEQYF. The full variable domain, rest sourced from reference TRBV5-1 and TRBJ2-7, is KAGVTQTPRYLIKTRGQQVTLSCSPISGHRSVSWYQQTPGQGLQFLFEYFSETQRNKGNFPGRFSGRQFSNSRSEMNVSTLELGDSALYLCASSFTGQGSSYEQYFGPGTRLTVT.

Remarks on this clone: The read comes to an end 3 residues before the CDR3 does, leaving the germline J gene to fill in the end. The rearrangement joins TRBV5-6 to TRBJ2-2, with D uncertain. This CDR3 is built from 13 residues. Germline assignment: CDR1 SGHDT and CDR2 YYEEEE. The CDR3 spells CASQASYNSPLFF. The DNA read from the CDR3 is TGTGCCAGCCAGGCTTCCTATAATTCACCG.

Turning to this clone: The CDR3 end lies 3 residues beyond the end of the read and is filled in from the germline J gene. This chain connects TRBV5-1 to TRBJ2-2; 9 bases fit TRBD1. The CDR3 runs 15 residues. V gave up 7 bases and J gave up 4 bases; unmatched junction bases: 8. From germline, CDR1 is SGHRS and CDR2 YFSETQ. The sequenced CDR3 bases are TGCGCCAGCTTAGGGACAGGGAAAACCACCGGGGAG. It yields the protein CASLGTGKTTGE. The full CDR3 sequence reads CASLGTGKTTGELFF.

The CDR3 DNA, read in part, is TGTGCCATCCGGTCGCAAGAGACC. Translating it yields CAIRSQET. The full CDR3 protein is CAIRSQETQYF. The chain uses TRBV10-3 and TRBJ2-5; D is unresolved. From the germline J gene comes the end of the CDR3, since the read stops 3 residues before it. V was cut by 8 bases and J by 2 bases, with 6 bases left in between. The CDR3 extends over 11 amino acids. The germline CDR1 and CDR2 sequences are ENHRY and SYGVKD.

CDR3 loop: CASSIADMNTEAFF. The CDR3 DNA, read in part, is TGTGCCAGTAGTATCGCAGACATGAACACTGAA. The gene calls are TRBV19 and TRBJ1-1, with no clear D. Read coverage stops 3 residues before the CDR3 terminus; the germline J gene supplies the remainder. V was trimmed by 3 bases and J by 0 bases, leaving 8 bases between them. The V gene's germline CDR1 is LNHDA and CDR2 SQIVND (reference sequence). This CDR3 comprises 14 residues. Drawing the rest from reference TRBV19 and TRBJ1-1, the complete variable domain is DGGITQSPKYLFRKEGQNVTLSCEQNLNHDAMYWYRQDPGQGLRLIYYSQIVNDFQKGDIAEGYSVSREKKESFPLTVTSAQKNPTAFYLCASSIADMNTEAFFGQGTRLTVV.

Concerning this clone itself: The DNA ends 3 residues before the CDR3 does, and the rest of the CDR3 is filled in from the germline J gene. This chain joins TRBV19 and TRBJ2-7, with D unclear. Looked up from germline, CDR1 is LNHDA and CDR2 is SQIVND (reference sequence). V was trimmed by 6 bases and J by 6 bases, leaving 12 bases between them. This CDR3 contains 12 residues. The CDR3 reads CASSISMGEQYF. The covered CDR3 bases are TGTGCCAGTAGCATTAGCATGGGCGAG.

About this clone: The CDR3 end lies 3 residues beyond the end of the read and is filled in from the germline J gene. The V gene is TRBV7-6, the J gene TRBJ1-1; TRBD1 agrees at 7 bases. The germline V gene has CDR1 SGHVS and CDR2 FNYEAQ. CDR3 length: 15 residues. This CDR3 is CASSLGGRQGQGAFF. The part of the CDR3 DNA that was read is TGTGCCAGCAGCTTAGGGGGAAGACAGGGCCAGGGA.

On this clone: With the read ending 3 residues before the CDR3 end, the germline J gene is used to fill in that end. The chain couples TRBV20-1 to TRBJ1-2, with 7 bases that match TRBD1. The CDR3 spans 14 residues. The V gene end was trimmed by 0 bases and the J gene end by 4 bases; junction bases not matched to a gene: 5. The germline CDR1 and CDR2 sequences are DFQATT and SNEGSKA (reference sequence). Here the CDR3 reads CSAREPTGSYGYTF. The covered CDR3 bases are TGCAGTGCTAGAGAACCGACAGGGAGCTATGGC.

Notes on this clone: The missing CDR3 end, 3 residues past where the read stops, is filled in from the germline J gene. The chain has TRBV30 and TRBJ1-1; D is unclear. The V gene's germline CDR1 is GTSNPN and CDR2 SVGIG (reference sequence). Trimming shortened V by 0 bases and J by 2 bases, and 10 bases separated the two germline ends. The CDR3 covers 14 residues. Here the CDR3 reads CAWSVPGSNTEAFF. CDR3 bases read: TGTGCCTGGAGTGTACCCGGTTCCAACACTGAA.

On this clone: The read gets to within 3 residues of the CDR3 end, and the germline J gene fills in the rest. The chain uses TRBV5-4 and TRBJ1-2; possibly TRBD1 for D (5 bases). Trimming left V 5 bases short and J 3 bases short, with 11 bases between. The germline V gene has CDR1 SGHNT and CDR2 YYREEE (reference sequence). CDR3 size: 13 residues. Partial CDR3 DNA: TGTGCCAGCAGGCTGCAGGGAGACTATGGC. It yields the protein CASRLQGDYG. The CDR3 in its entirety is CASRLQGDYGYTF.

Regarding this clone: The read is 3 residues too short to cover the CDR3 end, so that end is filled in from the germline J gene. The chain couples TRBV20-1 to TRBJ1-2; 8 positions match TRBD1. The V gene's germline CDR1 is DFQATT and CDR2 SNEGSKA (reference sequence). V trimming: 5 bases; J trimming: 5 bases; junction bases outside the gene matches: 13. There are 15 residues in the CDR3. CDR3: CSASNRGTLPYGYTF. The CDR3 bases that were read are TGCAGTGCTTCGAACAGGGGGACCCTACCATATGGC.

Notes on this clone: The read ends 3 residues shy of where the CDR3 ends; the end is completed using the germline J gene. V and J are TRBV5-1 and TRBJ1-1, with D hard to call. Per the germline V gene, CDR1 is SGHRS and CDR2 is YFSETQ. The CDR3 covers 15 residues. The ends were cut back, 2 bases at V and 4 bases at J, with 15 bases in the middle. CDR3 amino acids: CASSFWADSGTEAFF. CDR3 bases read: TGCGCCAGCAGCTTTTGGGCGGACTCGGGCACTGAA.

Note on this clone: Read coverage stops 3 residues before the CDR3 terminus; the germline J gene supplies the remainder. The V gene is TRBV2, the J gene TRBJ2-2; TRBD2 is a possible D gene (5 bases). V dropped 8 bases and J dropped 0 bases, with 10 bases sitting between them. Germline CDR1 SNHLY, CDR2 FYNNEI. The CDR3 totals 14 residues. CDR3: CASQSLANTGELFF. CDR3 bases read: TGTGCCAGCCAGTCACTAGCGAACACCGGGGAG.

Worth noting for this clone: The observed sequence ends 3 residues before the CDR3 terminus, with the missing tail filled in from the germline J gene. The same CDR3 also results from other DNA sequences found in this sample. The chain carries TRBV6-1 and TRBJ1-3, with D possibly TRBD1 on 6 matching bases. The CDR3 has 15 amino acids. Germline loops: CDR1 MNHNS, CDR2 SASEGT. V was pared by 1 base and J by 0 bases, with 7 bases between. The covered CDR3 bases are TGTGCCAGCAGTGAAGGCAGGGGCTCTGGAAACACC. It encodes CASSEGRGSGNT. The CDR3, in full, reads CASSEGRGSGNTIYF.